The T cell receptor beta chain described here comes from a study of blood T cell repertoires in COVID-19. At the level of the study: Sample material is recorded as cDNA or gDNA derived from T cells, B-cell-depleted T cells, or PBMCs.

This CDR3 comprises 11 residues. CDR1 SGHDT and CDR2 YYEEEE come from the germline V gene. V lost 3 bases to trimming and J lost 7 bases, with 7 bases between them. Only in-frame clones appear in the TCRdb table, and some are missing; sequencing was by immunoSEQ multiplex PCR. Counted here are roughly 380,000 clones, less than 85% occurring once; the ten biggest clones make up roughly 3.6%. Sequenced input: peripheral blood. The source of this sequence is a woman in her late teens or twenties with acute or convalescent COVID-19. This rearrangement joins TRBV5-6 to TRBJ1-1; TRBD1 is a possible D gene (5 bases). This chain's CDR3 is CASSYQGEAFF. The CDR3 coding sequence is TGTGCCAGCAGCTACCAGGGTGAAGCTTTCTTT.